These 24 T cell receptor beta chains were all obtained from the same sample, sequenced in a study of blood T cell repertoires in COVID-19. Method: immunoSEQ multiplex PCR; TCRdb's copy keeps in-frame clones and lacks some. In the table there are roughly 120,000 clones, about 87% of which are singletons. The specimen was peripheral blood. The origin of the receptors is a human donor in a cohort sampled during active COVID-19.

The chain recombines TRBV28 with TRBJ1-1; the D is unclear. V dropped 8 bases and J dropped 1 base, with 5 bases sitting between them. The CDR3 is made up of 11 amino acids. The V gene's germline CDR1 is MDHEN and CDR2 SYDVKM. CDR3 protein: CASLANTEAFF. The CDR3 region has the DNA TGTGCCAGCTTAGCGAACACTGAAGCTTTCTTT.

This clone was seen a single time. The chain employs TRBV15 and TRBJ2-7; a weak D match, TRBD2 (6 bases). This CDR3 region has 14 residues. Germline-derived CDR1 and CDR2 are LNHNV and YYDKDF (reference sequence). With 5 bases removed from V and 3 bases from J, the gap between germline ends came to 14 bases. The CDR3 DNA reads TGTGCCACCAGCGGGAATTTGGGGGGCTACGAGCAGTACTTC. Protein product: CATSGNLGGYEQYF.

The CDR3 DNA reads TGTGCCAGCAGCTTAGTCGTTCGGCTAGCGGGAGGGCCGGTCTACGAGCAGTACTTC. Amino acids: CASSLVVRLAGGPVYEQYF. The genes are TRBV7-2 and TRBJ2-7; 12 bases map to TRBD2. Germline V CDR1 and CDR2: SGHTA, FQGNSA. With 1 base clipped from V and 3 bases from J, the junction kept 13 bases outside the gene matches. The CDR3 runs 19 residues.

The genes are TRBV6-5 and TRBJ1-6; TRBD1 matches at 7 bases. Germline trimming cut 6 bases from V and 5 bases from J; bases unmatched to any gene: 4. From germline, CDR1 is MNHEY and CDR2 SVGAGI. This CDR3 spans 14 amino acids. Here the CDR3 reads CASSLGQNNSPLHF. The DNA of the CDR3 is TGTGCCAGCAGCTTGGGACAGAATAATTCACCCCTCCACTTT.

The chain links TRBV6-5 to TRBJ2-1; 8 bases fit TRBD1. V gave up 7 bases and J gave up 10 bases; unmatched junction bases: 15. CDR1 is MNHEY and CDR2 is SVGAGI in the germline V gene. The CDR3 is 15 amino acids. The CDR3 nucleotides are TGTGCCAGCACCAAGACCCGGACAGGGCTAGGGGAGCAGTTCTTC. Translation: CASTKTRTGLGEQFF.

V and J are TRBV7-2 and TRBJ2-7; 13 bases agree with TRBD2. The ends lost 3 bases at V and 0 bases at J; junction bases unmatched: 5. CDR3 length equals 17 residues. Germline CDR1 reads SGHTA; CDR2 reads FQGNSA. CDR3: CASSLGTSGASSYEQYF. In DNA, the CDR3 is TGTGCCAGCAGCTTGGGGACTAGCGGGGCGAGCTCCTACGAGCAGTACTTC.

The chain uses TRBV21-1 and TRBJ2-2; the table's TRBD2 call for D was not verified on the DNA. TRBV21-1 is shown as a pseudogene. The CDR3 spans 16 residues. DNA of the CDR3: TGTGCCAGCAGCCGGGCGGGGGGGCCCTGCACCGGGGAGCTGTTTTTT. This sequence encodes CASSRAGGPCTGELFF.

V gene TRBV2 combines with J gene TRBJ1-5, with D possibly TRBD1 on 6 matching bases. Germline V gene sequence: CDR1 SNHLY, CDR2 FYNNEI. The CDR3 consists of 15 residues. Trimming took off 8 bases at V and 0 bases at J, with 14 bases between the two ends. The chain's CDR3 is CASFPDRYSNQPQHF. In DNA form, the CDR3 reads TGTGCCAGCTTCCCGGACAGATATAGCAATCAGCCCCAGCATTTT.

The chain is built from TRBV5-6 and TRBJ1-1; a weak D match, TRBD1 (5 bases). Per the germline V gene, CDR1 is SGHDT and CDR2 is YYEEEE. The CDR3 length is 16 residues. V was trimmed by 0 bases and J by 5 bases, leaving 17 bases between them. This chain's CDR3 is CASSLVLWGWGTEAFF. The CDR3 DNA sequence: TGTGCCAGCAGCTTGGTTCTGTGGGGCTGGGGAACTGAAGCTTTCTTT.

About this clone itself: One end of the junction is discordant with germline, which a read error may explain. The CDR3 sequence is CASSHSYEQYF. CDR3 bases: TGTGCCAGCAGTCACTCCTACGAGCAGTACTTC. This chain connects TRBV6-2 or TRBV6-3 to TRBJ2-7; D unclear. The germline gives CDR1 MNHEY, CDR2 SVGEGT. CDR3 length equals 11 residues.

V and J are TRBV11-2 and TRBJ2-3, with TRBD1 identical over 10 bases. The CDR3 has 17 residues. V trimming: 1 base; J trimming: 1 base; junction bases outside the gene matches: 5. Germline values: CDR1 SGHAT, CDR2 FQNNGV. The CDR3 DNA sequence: TGTGCCAGCAGCTTAGGCACTGGGACAGGGGGCACAGATACGCAGTATTTT. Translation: CASSLGTGTGGTDTQYF. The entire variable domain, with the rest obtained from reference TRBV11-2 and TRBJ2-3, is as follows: EAGVAQSPRYKIIEKRQSVAFWCNPISGHATLYWYQQILGQGPKLLIQFQNNGVVDDSQLPKDRFSAERLKGVDSTLKIQPAKLEDSAVYLCASSLGTGTGGTDTQYFGPGTRLTVL.

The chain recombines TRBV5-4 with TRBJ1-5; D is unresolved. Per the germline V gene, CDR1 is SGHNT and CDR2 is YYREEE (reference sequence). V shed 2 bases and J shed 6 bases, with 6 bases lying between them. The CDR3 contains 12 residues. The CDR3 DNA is TGTGCCAGCAGCTTAGAGGGTCAGCCCCAGCATTTT. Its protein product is CASSLEGQPQHF.

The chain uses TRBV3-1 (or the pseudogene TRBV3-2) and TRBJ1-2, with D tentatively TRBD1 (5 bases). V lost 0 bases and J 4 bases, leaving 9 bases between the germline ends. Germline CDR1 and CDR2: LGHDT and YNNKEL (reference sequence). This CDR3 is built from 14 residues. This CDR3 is CASSQETQGYGYTF. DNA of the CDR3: TGTGCCAGCAGCCAAGAAACGCAGGGCTATGGCTACACCTTC.

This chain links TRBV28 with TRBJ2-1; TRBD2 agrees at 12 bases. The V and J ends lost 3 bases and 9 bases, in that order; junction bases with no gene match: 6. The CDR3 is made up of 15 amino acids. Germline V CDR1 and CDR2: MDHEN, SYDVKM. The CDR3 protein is CASSLILAGGREQFF. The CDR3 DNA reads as TGTGCCAGCAGTTTGATCCTAGCGGGAGGGCGTGAGCAGTTCTTC.

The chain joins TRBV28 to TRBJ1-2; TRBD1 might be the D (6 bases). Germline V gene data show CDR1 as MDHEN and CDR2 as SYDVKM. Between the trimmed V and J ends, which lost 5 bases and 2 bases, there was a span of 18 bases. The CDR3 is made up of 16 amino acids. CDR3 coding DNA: TGTGCCAGCAGTCCGCCGGGACACCTTCAGAACTATGGCTACACCTTC. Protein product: CASSPPGHLQNYGYTF.

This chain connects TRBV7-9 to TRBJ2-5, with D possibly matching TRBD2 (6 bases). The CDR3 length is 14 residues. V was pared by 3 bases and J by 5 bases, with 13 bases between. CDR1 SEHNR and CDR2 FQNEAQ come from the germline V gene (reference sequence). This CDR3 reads CASSFGAGRETQYF. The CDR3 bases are TGTGCCAGCAGCTTTGGGGCGGGGCGGGAGACCCAGTACTTC.

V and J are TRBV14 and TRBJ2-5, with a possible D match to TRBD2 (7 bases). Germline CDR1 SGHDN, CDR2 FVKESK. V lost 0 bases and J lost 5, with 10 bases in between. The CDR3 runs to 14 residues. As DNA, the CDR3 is TGTGCCAGCAGCCAAGAGGGGGGGCGGGAGACCCAGTACTTC. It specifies CASSQEGGRETQYF. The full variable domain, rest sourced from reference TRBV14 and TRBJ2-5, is EAGVTQFPSHSVIEKGQTVTLRCDPISGHDNLYWYRRVMGKEIKFLLHFVKESKQDESGMPNNRFLAERTGGTYSTLKVQPAELEDSGVYFCASSQEGGRETQYFGPGTRLLVL.

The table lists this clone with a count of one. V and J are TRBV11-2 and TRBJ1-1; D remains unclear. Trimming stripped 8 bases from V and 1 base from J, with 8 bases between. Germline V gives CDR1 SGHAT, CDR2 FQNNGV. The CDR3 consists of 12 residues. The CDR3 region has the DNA TGTGCCAGCGCTGGAGCGAACACTGAAGCTTTCTTT. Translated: CASAGANTEAFF.

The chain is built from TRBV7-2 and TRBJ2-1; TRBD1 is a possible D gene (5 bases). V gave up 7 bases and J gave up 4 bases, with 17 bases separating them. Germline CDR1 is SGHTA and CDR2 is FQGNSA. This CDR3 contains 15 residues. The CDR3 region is CASNERWGGYNEQFF. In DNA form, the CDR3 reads TGTGCCAGCAACGAACGGTGGGGCGGATACAATGAGCAGTTCTTC.

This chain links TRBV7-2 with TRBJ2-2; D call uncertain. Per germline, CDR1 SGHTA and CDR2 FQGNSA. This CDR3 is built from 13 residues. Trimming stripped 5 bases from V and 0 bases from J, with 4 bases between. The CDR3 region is CASSRANTGELFF. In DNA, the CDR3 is TGTGCCAGCAGCCGCGCGAACACCGGGGAGCTGTTTTTT.

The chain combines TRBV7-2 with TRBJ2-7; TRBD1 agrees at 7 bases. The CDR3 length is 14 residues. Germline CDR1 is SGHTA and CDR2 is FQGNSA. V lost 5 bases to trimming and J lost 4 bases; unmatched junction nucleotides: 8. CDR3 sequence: CASSLGTESYEQYF. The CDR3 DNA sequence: TGTGCCAGCAGCCTTGGGACAGAGAGTTACGAGCAGTACTTC.

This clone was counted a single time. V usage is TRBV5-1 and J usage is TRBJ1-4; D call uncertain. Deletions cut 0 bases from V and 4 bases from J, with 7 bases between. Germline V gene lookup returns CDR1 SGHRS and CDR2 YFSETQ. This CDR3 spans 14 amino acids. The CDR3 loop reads CASSLAGINEKLFF. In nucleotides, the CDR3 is TGCGCCAGCAGCTTGGCGGGGATTAATGAAAAACTGTTTTTT.

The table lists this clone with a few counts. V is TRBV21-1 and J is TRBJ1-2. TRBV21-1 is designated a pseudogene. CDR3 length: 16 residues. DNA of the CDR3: TGTGCCAGCAGCAAAGAAGGGACTGTCACTTGCTATGGCTACACCTTC. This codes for CASSKEGTVTCYGYTF.

CDR3 protein: CASSGTGGPYGYTF. In DNA, the CDR3 is TGTGCCAGCAGCGGGACAGGGGGCCCCTATGGCTACACCTTC. This chain connects TRBV2 to TRBJ1-2; the match to TRBD1 covers 12 bases. The V segment lost 6 bases and the J segment 4 bases; nucleotides outside the gene matches: 3. The germline V gene encodes CDR1 SNHLY and CDR2 FYNNEI. CDR3 length: 14 residues.